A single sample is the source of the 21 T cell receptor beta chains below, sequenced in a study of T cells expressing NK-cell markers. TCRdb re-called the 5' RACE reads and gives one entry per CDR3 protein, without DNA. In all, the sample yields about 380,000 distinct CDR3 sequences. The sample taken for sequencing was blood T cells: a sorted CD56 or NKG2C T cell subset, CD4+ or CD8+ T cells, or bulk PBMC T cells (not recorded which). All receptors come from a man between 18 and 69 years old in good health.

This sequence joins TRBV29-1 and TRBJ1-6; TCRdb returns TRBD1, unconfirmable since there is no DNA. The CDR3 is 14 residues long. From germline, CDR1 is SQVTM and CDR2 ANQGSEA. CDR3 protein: CSVSEGAGRSPLHF.

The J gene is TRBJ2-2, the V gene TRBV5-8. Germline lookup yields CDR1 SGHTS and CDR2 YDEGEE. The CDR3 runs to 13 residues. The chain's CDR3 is CASRDLNTGELFF.

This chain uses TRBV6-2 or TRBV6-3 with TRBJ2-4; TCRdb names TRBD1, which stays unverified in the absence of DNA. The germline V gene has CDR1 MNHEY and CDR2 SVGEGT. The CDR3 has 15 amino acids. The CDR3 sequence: CASSSAGTGDFIQYF.

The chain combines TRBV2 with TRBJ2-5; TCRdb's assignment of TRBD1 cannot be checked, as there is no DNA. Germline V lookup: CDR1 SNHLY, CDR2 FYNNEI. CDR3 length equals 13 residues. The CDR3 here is CASNGQGPETQYF.

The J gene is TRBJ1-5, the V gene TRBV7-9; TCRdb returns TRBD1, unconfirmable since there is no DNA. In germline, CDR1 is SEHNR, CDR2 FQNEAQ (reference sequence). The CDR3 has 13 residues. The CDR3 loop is CASSRARDQPQHF. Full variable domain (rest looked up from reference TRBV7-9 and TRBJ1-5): DTGVSQNPRHKITKRGQNVTFRCDPISEHNRLYWYRQTLGQGPEFLTYFQNEAQLEKSRLLSDRFSAERPKGSFSTLEIQRTEQGDSAMYLCASSRARDQPQHFGDGTRLSIL.

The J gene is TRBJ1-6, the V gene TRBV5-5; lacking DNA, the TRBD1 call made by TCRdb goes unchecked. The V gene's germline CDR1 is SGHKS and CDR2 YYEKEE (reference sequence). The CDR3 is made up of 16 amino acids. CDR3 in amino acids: CASSLDRGQANSPLHF.

The CDR3 here is CSGGDREEYGYTF. This sequence joins TRBV29-1 and TRBJ1-2; TCRdb's D call, TRBD1, is unchecked because there is no DNA. Germline CDR1 is SQVTM and CDR2 is ANQGSEA. The CDR3 runs 13 residues.

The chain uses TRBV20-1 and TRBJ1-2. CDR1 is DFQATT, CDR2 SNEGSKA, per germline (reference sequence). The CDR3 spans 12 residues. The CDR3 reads CSADPANYGYTF.

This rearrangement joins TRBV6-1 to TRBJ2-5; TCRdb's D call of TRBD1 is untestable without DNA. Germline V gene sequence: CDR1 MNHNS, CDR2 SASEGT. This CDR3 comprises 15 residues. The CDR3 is CASSRPRTGGETQYF.

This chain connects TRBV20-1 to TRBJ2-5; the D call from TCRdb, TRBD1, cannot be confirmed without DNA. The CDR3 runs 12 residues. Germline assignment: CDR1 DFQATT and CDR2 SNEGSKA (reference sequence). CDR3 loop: CSAKLGAGTQYF.

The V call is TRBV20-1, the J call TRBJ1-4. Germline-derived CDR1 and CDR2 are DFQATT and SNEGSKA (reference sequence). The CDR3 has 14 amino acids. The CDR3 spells CSARAPGLGEKLFF.

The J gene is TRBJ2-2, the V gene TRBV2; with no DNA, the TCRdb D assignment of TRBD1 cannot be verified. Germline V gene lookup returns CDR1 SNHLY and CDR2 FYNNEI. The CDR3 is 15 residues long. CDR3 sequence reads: CASSDRGLSTGELFF.

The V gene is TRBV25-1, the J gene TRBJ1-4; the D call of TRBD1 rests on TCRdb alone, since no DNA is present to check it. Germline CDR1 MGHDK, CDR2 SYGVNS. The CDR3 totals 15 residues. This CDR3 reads CASSESGTGGNKLFF.

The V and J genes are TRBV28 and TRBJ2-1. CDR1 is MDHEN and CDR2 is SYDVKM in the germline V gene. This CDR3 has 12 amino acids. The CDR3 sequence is CASRPSNNEQFF.

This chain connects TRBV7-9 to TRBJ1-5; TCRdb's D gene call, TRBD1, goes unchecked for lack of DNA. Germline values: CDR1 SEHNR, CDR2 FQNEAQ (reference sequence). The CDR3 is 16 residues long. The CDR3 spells CASSLVIGQENQPQHF.

The CDR3 is CASKTVTNEKLFF. V gene TRBV28 combines with J gene TRBJ1-4; the TCRdb D gene call, TRBD1, has no DNA to confirm it. The CDR3 loop spans 13 amino acids. Germline V gene data show CDR1 as MDHEN and CDR2 as SYDVKM.

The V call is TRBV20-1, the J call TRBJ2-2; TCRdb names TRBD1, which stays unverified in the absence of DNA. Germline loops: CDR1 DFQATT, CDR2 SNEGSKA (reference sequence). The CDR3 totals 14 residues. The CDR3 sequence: CSARNRQGFGELFF.

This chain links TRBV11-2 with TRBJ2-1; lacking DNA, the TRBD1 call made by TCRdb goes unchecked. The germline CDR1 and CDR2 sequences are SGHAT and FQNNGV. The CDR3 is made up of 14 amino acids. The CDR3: CASSPPRENNEQFF.

The CDR3 loop is CASSKGQARDTQYF. The rearrangement uses TRBV5-1 and TRBJ2-3; TCRdb lists TRBD1, though no DNA is available to test this call. The CDR3 is 14 residues long. CDR1 and CDR2 (germline): SGHRS, YFSETQ.

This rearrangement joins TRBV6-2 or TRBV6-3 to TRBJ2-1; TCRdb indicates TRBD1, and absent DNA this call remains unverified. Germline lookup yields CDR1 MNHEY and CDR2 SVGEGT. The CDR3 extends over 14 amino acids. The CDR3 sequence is CASSYGGGAREQFF.

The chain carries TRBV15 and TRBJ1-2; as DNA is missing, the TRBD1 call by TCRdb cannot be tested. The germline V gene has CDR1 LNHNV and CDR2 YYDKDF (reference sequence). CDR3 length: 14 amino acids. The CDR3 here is CATSLSAGALGYTF.